This T cell receptor (beta chain) was sequenced for a study of cytomegalovirus exposure and HLA in healthy donors. General observations from the study: Sequencing likely generated an artifact that appeared as a cluster of highly shared sequence variants.

This CDR3 is built from 17 residues. V lost 4 bases to trimming and J lost 0 bases; unmatched junction nucleotides: 7. The germline gives CDR1 MNHNS, CDR2 SASEGT. About this clone: Its specificity is not known.

PCR was performed using 60 Vbeta and 13 Jbeta primers. Sequenced by immunoSEQ multiplex PCR; TCRdb stores in-frame clones only, minus some. Of around 99,000 clones listed, 70% to 80% are singletons. The origin of this receptor is a man aged 35 to 55 in good health and CMV-seronegative. The J gene is TRBJ2-1, the V gene TRBV6-1; 9 bases are a match to TRBD2. Source material: PBMCs. The CDR3 loop reads CASSAPPAGGSYNEQFF. The CDR3 nucleotides read TGTGCCAGCAGTGCCCCTCCAGCGGGGGGCTCCTACAATGAGCAGTTCTTC.